This T cell receptor (beta chain) was obtained from a study of OX40 agonist ivuxolimab in advanced cancers. Study-wide findings and caveats: Compared with CD4+, CD8+ T cells on average had more expanded clones. Low normalized T-cell clonal expansion was also seen in some nonresponders.

The protocol was immunoSEQ multiplex PCR, while the TCRdb copy is restricted to in-frame clones and leaves out a portion. Here the sample spans about 58,000 clones, roughly nine tenths being singletons. Note on this clone: Its antigen is unknown.

The CDR3 runs 15 residues. The TCR sequence derives from an adult with an advanced solid tumor such as melanoma, head and neck, liver or kidney cancer. The source material was CD4+ or CD8+ T cells sorted from blood, sampled in a trial of the OX40 agonist ivuxolimab. The rearrangement links TRBV21-1 to TRBJ1-1. TRBV21-1 has pseudogene status. The CDR3 DNA reads as TGTGCCAGCAGCCTAACTAGGGGGAGGGGGGCTGAAGCTTTCTTT. Amino acid sequence: CASSLTRGRGAEAFF.